Described below is a single T cell receptor (beta chain) sequence and its context. The data were taken from a study of radiation and T cells in renal cell carcinoma. This CDR3 is built from 14 residues. V trimming: 4 bases; J trimming: 2 bases; junction bases outside the gene matches: 1. Germline V gives CDR1 PRHDT, CDR2 FYEKMQ (reference sequence). Repertoires were generated with immunoSEQ multiplex PCR, while TCRdb's copy carries only in-frame clones and drops some. The sample has about 90,000 clones, 85% seen once. Stated time point: blood 4 weeks post-SBRT, at nephrectomy. Treatment denoted: 15 Gy SBRT to primary tumor, nephrectomy 4 weeks later. Nephrectomy followed 15 Gy stereotactic body radiation by 4 weeks. Radiation-treated patients gave blood at baseline, week 2 and week 4.

The sequences come from blood, collected from a patient whose treatment included radiotherapy and nephrectomy. The chain uses TRBV13 and TRBJ2-7, with 11 bases identical to TRBD1. The sequence was collected from a man aged 50 to 60 with renal cell carcinoma. The CDR3 DNA reads TGTGCCAGCAGCTGGGGACAGGGGGCCTACGAGCAGTACTTC. As protein: CASSWGQGAYEQYF.